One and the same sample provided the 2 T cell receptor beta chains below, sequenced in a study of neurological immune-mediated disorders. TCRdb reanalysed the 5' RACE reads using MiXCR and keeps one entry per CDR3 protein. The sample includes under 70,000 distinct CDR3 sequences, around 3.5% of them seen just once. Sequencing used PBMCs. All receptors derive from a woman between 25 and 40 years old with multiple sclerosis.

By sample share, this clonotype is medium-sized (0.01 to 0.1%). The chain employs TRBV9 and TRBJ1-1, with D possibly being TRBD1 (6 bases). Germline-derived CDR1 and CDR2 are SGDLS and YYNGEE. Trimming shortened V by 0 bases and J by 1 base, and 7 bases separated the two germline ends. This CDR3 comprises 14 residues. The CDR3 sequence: CASSVAGANTEAFF. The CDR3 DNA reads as TGTGCCAGCAGCGTAGCAGGGGCGAACACTGAAGCTTTCTTT. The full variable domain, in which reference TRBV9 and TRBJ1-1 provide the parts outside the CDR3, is DSGVTQTPKHLITATGQRVTLRCSPRSGDLSVYWYQQSLDQGLQFLIQYYNGEERAKGNILERFSAQQFPDLHSELNLSSLELGDSALYFCASSVAGANTEAFFGQGTRLTVV.

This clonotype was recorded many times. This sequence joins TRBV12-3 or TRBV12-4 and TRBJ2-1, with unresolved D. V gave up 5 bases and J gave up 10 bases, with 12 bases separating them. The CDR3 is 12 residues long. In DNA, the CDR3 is TGTGCCAGCAGTCCTAACGTAGGGGAGCAGTTCTTC. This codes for CASSPNVGEQFF.